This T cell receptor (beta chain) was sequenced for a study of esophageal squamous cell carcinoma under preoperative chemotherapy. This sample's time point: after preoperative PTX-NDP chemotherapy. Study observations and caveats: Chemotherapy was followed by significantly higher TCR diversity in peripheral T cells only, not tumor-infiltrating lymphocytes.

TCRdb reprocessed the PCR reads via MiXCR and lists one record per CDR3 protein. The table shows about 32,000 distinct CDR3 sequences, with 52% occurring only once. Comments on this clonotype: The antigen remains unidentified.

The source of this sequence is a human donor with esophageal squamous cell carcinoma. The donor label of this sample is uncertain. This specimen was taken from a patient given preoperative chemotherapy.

In nucleotides, the CDR3 is TGTGCCAGCAGCAGCTCCTCCCTAGAGATGGGGCTACGCACAGATACGCAGTATTTT. Amino acid sequence: CASSSSSLEMGLRTDTQYF. The chain uses TRBV27 and TRBJ2-3, with a weak D call TRBD1 (5 bases). Trimming left V 6 bases short and J 1 base short, with 26 bases between. There are 19 residues in the CDR3. Germline CDR1 MNHEY, CDR2 SMNVEV (reference sequence).